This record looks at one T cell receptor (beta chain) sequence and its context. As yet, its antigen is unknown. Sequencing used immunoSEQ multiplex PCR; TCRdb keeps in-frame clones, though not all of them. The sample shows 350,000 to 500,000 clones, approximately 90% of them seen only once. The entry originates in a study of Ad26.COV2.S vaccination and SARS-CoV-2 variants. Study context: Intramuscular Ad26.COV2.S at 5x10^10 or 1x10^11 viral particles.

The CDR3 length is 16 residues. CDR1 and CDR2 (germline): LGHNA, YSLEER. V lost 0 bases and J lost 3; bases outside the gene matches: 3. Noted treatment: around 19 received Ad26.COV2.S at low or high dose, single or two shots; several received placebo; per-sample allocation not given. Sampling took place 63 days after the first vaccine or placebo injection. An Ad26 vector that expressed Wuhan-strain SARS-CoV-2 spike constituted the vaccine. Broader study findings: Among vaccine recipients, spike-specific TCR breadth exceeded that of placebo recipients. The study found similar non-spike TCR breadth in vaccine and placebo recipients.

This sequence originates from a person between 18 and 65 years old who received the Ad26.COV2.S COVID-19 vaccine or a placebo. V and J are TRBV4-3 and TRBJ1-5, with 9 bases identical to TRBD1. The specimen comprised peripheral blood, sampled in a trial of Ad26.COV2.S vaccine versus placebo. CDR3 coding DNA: TGCGCCAGCAGCCAAGACCGACAGGGGGTCAATCAGCCCCAGCATTTT. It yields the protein CASSQDRQGVNQPQHF.